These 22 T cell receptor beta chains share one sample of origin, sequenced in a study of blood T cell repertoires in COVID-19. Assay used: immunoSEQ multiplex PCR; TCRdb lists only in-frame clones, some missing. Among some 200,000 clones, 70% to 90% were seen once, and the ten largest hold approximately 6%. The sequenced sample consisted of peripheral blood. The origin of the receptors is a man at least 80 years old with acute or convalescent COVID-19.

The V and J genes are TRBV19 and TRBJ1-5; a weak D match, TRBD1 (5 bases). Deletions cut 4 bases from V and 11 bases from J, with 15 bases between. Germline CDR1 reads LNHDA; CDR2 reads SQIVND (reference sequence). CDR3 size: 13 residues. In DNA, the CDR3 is TGTGCCAGTAGTACGCAAGGGGAATTCGCCCAGCATTTT. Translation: CASSTQGEFAQHF.

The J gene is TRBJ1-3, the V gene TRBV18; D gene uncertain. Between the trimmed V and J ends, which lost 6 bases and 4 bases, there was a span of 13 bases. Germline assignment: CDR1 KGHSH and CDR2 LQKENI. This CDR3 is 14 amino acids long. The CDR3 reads CASSPPSQGNTIYF. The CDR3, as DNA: TGTGCCAGCTCCCCCCCGTCACAAGGAAACACCATATATTTT.

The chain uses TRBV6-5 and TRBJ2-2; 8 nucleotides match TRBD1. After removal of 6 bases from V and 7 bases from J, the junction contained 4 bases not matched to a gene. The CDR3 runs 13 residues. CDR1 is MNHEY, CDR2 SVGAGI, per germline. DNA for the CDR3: TGTGCCAGCAGACGGACAGGGCACGGGGAGCTGTTTTTT. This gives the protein CASRRTGHGELFF.

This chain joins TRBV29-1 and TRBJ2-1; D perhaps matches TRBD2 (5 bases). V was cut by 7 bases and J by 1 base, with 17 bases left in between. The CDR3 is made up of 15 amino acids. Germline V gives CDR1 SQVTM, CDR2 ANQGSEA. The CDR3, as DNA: TGCAGCGCCGGAGCAAACCCGGGGTCCTACAATGAGCAGTTCTTC. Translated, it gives CSAGANPGSYNEQFF.

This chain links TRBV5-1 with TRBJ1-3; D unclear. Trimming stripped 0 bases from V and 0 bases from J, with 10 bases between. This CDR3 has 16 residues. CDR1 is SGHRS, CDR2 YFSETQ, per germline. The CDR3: CASSLAQSTSGNTIYF. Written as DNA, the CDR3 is TGCGCCAGCAGCTTGGCACAGTCAACCTCTGGAAACACCATATATTTT.

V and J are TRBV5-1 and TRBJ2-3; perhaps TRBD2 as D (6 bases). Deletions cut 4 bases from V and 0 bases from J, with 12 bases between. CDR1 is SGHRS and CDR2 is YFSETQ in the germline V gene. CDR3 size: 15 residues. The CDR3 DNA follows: TGCGCCAGCAGCGCTAGCGCCATTAGCACAGATACGCAGTATTTT. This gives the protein CASSASAISTDTQYF.

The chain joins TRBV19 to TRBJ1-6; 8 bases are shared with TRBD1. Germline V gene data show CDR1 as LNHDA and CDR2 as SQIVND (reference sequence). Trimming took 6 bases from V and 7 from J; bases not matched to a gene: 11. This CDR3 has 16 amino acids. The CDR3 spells CASSTGRGLGNSPLHF. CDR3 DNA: TGTGCCAGTAGCACCGGCAGGGGGCTCGGCAATTCACCCCTCCACTTT.

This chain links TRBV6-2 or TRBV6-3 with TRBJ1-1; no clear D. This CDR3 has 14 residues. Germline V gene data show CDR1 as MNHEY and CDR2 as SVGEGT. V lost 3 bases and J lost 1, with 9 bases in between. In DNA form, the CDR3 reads TGTGCCAGCAGTTATCTTACAAAGAACACTGAAGCTTTCTTT. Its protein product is CASSYLTKNTEAFF.

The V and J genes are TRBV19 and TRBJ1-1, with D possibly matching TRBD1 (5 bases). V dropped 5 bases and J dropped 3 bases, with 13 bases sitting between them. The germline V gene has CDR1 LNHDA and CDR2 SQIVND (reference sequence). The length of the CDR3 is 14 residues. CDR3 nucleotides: TGTGCCAGTAGTGGCGGGGCGCTGGACACTGAAGCTTTCTTT. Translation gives CASSGGALDTEAFF. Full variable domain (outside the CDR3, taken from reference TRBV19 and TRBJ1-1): DGGITQSPKYLFRKEGQNVTLSCEQNLNHDAMYWYRQDPGQGLRLIYYSQIVNDFQKGDIAEGYSVSREKKESFPLTVTSAQKNPTAFYLCASSGGALDTEAFFGQGTRLTVV.

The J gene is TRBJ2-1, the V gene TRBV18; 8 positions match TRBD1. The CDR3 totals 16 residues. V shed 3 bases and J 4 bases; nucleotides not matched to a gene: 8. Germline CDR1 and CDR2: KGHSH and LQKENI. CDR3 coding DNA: TGTGCCAGCTCACCGCCCGGGACAGGTGTATACAATGAGCAGTTCTTC. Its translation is CASSPPGTGVYNEQFF.

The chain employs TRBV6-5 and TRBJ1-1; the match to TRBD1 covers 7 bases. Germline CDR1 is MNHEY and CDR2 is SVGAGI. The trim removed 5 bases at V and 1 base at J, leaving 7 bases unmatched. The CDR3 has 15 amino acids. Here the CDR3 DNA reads TGTGCCAGCAGTCCCCCGGACAGGCCGAACACTGAAGCTTTCTTT. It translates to CASSPPDRPNTEAFF.

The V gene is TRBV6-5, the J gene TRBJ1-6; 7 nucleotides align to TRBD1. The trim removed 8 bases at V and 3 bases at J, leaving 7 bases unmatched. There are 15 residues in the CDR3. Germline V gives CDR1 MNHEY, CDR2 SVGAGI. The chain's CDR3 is CASGTGTDYNSPLHF. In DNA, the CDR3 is TGTGCCAGCGGGACCGGGACAGACTATAATTCACCCCTCCACTTT.

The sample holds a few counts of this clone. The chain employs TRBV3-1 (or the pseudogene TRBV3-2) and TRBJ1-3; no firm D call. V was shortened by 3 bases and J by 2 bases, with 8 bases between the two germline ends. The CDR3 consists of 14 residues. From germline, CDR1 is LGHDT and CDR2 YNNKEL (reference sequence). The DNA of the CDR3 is TGTGCCAGCAGCCACCGTACGGCTGGAAACACCATATATTTT. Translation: CASSHRTAGNTIYF.

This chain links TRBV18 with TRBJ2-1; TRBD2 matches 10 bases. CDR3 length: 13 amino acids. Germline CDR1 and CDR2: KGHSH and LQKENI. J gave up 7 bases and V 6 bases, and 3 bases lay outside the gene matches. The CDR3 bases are TGTGCCAGCTCGGGGGGACTAGCGAATGAGCAGTTCTTC. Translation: CASSGGLANEQFF.

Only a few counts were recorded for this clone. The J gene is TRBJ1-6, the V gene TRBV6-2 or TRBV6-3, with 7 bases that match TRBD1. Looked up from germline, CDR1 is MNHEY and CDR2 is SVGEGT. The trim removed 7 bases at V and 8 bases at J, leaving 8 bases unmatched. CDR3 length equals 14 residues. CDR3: CASTPTQGDSPLHF. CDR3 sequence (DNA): TGTGCCAGCACCCCCACCCAGGGGGATTCACCCCTCCACTTT.

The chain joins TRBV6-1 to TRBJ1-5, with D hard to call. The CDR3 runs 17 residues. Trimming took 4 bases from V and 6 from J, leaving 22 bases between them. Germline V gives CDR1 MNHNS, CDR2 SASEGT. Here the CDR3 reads CASSGPGSSDPGQPQHF. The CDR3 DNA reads TGTGCCAGCAGTGGGCCCGGCAGTTCAGATCCAGGTCAGCCCCAGCATTTT.

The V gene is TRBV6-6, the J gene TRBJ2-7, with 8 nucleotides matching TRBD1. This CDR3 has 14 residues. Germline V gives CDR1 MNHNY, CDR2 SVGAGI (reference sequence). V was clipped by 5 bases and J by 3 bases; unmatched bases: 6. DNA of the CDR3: TGTGCCAGCAGTGCCTCCGGGACAGGCTACGAGCAGTACTTC. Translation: CASSASGTGYEQYF.

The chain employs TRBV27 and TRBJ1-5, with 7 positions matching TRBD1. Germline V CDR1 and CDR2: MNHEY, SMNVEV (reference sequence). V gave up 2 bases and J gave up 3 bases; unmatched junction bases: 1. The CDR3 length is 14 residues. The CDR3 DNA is TGTGCCAGCAGTTTAGGACAGGCCAATCAGCCCCAGCATTTT. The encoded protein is CASSLGQANQPQHF.

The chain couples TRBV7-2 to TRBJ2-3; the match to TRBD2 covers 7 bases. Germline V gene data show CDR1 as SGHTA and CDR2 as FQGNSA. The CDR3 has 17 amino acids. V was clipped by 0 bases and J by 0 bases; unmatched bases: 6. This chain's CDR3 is CASSLARTRGSTDTQYF. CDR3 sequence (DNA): TGTGCCAGCAGCTTAGCACGGACTAGGGGAAGCACAGATACGCAGTATTTT.

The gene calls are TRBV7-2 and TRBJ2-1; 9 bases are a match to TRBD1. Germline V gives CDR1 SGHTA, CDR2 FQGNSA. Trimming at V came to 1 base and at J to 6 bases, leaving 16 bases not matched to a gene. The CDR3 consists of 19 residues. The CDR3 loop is CASSLGFRTGTGLGNEQFF. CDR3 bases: TGTGCCAGCAGCTTAGGGTTCCGGACGGGGACAGGGCTGGGCAATGAGCAGTTCTTC.

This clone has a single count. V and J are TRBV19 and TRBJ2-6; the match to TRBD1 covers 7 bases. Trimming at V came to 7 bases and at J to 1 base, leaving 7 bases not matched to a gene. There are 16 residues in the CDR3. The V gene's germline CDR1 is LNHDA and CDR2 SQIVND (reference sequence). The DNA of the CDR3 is TGTGCCAGTACCTCGGACAGGTTGTCTGGGGCCAACGTCCTGACTTTC. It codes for CASTSDRLSGANVLTF.

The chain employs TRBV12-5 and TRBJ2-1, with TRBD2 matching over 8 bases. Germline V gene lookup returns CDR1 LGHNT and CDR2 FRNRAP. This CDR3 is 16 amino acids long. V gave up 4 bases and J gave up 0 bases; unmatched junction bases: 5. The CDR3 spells CASGSSTSGSYNEQFF. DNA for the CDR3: TGTGCTAGTGGTTCCAGTACTAGCGGCTCCTACAATGAGCAGTTCTTC.